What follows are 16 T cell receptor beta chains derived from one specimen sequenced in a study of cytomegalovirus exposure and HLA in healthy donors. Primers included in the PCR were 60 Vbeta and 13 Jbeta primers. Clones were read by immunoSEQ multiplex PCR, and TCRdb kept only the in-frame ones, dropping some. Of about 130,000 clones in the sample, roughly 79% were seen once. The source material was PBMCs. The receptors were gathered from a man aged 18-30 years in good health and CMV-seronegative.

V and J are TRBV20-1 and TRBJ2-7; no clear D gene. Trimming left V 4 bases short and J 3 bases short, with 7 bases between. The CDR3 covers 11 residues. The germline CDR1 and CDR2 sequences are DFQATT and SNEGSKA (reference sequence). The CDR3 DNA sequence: TGCAGTGCTACTATACTCTACGAGCAGTACTTC. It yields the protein CSATILYEQYF.

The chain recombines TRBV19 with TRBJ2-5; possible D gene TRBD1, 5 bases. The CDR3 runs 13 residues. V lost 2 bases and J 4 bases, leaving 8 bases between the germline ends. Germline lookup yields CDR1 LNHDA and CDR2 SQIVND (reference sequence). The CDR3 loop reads CASSIQRGETQYF. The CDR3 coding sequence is TGTGCCAGTAGTATACAAAGGGGAGAGACCCAGTACTTC.

The CDR3 coding sequence is TGTGCCAGCTCACTGCAGGGTGGCGGCAATCAGCCCCAGCATTTT. Translation gives CASSLQGGGNQPQHF. V gene TRBV18 combines with J gene TRBJ1-5, with D possibly TRBD1 on 5 matching bases. Germline-derived CDR1 and CDR2 are KGHSH and LQKENI. The V gene lost 4 bases and the J gene lost 2 bases, with 12 bases spanning the gap. CDR3 length equals 15 residues.

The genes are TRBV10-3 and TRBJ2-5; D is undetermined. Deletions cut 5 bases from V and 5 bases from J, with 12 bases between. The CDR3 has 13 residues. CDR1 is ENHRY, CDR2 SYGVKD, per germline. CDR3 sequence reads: CAISPIKQETQYF. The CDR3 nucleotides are TGTGCCATCAGTCCAATTAAACAGGAGACCCAGTACTTC.

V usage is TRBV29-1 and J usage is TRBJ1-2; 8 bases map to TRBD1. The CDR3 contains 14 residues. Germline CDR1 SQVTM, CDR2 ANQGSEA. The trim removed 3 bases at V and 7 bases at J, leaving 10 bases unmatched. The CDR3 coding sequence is TGCAGCGTTGACCTGGGGCAGGGGGCGCCTGGCTACACCTTC. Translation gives CSVDLGQGAPGYTF.

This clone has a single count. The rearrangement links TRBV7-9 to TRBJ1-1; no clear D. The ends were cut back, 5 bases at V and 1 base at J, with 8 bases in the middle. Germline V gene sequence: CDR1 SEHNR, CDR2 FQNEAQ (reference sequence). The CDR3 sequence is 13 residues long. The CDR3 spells CASSPAGNTEAFF. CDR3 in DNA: TGTGCCAGCAGCCCGGCGGGGAACACTGAAGCTTTCTTT.

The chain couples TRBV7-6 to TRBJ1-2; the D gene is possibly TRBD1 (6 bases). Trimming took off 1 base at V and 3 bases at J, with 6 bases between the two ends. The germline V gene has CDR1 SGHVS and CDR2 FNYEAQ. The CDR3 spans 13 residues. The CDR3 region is CASSLGTDYGYTF. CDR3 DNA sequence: TGTGCCAGCAGCTTAGGGACAGACTATGGCTACACCTTC.

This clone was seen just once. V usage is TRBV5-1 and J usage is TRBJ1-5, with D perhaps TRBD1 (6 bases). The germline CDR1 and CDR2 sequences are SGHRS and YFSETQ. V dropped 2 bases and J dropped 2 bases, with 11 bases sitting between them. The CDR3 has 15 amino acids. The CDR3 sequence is CASSLLAGGNQPQHF. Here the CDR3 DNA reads TGCGCCAGCAGCTTATTGGCAGGGGGCAATCAGCCCCAGCATTTT.

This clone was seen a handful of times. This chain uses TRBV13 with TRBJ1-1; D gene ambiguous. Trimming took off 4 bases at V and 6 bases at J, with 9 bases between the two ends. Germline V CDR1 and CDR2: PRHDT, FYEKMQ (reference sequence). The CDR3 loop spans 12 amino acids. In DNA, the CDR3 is TGTGCCAGCAGCTCCGGAGCCTCTGAAGCTTTCTTT. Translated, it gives CASSSGASEAFF.

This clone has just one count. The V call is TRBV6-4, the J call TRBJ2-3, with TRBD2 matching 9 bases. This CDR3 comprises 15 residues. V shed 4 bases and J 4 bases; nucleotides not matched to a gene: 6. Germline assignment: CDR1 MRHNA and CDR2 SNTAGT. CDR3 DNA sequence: TGTGCCAGCAGTGTTGAAGCGGGGGGATCAGATACGCAGTATTTT. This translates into CASSVEAGGSDTQYF.

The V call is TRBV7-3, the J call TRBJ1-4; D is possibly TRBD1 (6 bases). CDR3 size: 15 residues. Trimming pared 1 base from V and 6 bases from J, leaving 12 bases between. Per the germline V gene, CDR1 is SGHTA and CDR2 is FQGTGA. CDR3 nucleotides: TGTGCCAGCAGCTTAAGAGGGGGACGAGATGAAAAACTGTTTTTT. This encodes CASSLRGGRDEKLFF.

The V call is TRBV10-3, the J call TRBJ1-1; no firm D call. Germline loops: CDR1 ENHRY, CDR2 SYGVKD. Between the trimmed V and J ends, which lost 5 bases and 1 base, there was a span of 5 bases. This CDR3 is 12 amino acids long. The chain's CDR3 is CAISPGNTEAFF. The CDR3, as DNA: TGTGCCATCAGTCCCGGGAACACTGAAGCTTTCTTT.

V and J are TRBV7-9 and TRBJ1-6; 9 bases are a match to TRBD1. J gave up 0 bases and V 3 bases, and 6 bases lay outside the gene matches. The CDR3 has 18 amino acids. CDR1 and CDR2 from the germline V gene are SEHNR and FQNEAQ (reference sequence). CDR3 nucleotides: TGTGCCAGCAGCTTGACAGGGGGTCTGAGCTCCTATAATTCACCCCTCCACTTT. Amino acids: CASSLTGGLSSYNSPLHF.

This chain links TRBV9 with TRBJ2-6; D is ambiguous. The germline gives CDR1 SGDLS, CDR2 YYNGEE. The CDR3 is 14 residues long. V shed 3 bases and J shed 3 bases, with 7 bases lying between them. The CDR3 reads CASSATSGANVLTF. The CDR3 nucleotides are TGTGCCAGCAGCGCGACAAGTGGGGCCAACGTCCTGACTTTC.

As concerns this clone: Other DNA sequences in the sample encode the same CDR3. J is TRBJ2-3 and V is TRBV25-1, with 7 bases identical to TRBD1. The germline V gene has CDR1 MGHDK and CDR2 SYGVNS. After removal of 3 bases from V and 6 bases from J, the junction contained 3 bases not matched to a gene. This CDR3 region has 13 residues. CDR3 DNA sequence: TGTGCCAGCAGTGAGTGGGGACAGGATACGCAGTATTTT. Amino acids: CASSEWGQDTQYF.

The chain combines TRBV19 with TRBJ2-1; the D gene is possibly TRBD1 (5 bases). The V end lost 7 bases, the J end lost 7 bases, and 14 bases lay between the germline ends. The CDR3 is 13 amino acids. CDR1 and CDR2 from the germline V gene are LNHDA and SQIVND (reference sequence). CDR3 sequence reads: CASKGHPLNEQFF. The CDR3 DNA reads TGTGCCAGTAAAGGACACCCCTTAAATGAGCAGTTCTTC.